One sample yielded the 5 T cell receptor beta chains listed below, sequenced in a study of shared clonotypes between healthy human individuals. TCRdb's table, derived via immunoSEQ multiplex PCR, lists solely in-frame clones and lacks some. Among 1.4 million or so clones listed, around 98.5% were seen once. Sequencing input: naive CD4+ T cells sorted from blood. This sample's subset: CD45RA+ positively selected. The origin of the receptors is a young man in good health.

This chain joins TRBV5-1 and TRBJ2-6; 8 positions match TRBD2. The CDR3 has 23 amino acids. CDR1 is SGHRS and CDR2 is YFSETQ in the germline V gene. After removal of 0 bases from V and 2 bases from J, the junction contained 22 bases not matched to a gene. The CDR3 DNA reads TGCGCCAGCAGCTTGGTGGCAGGGAGTATAGGACCGGCCGGGGGGGCTGGGGCCAACGTCCTGACTTTC. Translated, it gives CASSLVAGSIGPAGGAGANVLTF.

The rearrangement links TRBV18 to TRBJ2-1, with D tentatively TRBD2 (7 bases). There are 14 residues in the CDR3. Trimming shortened V by 5 bases and J by 4 bases, and 12 bases separated the two germline ends. Per the germline V gene, CDR1 is KGHSH and CDR2 is LQKENI. CDR3 amino acids: CASSTGGLYNEQFF. The DNA for the CDR3 is TGTGCCAGCTCAACGGGGGGCCTGTACAATGAGCAGTTCTTC.

The chain is built from TRBV4-1 and TRBJ1-5; the match to TRBD1 covers 8 bases. V lost 2 bases to trimming and J lost 5 bases; unmatched junction nucleotides: 5. This CDR3 is 15 amino acids long. Germline lookup yields CDR1 MGHRA and CDR2 YSYEKL. The CDR3 here is CASSQRQGWDQPQHF. In DNA form, the CDR3 reads TGCGCCAGCAGCCAAAGACAGGGGTGGGATCAGCCCCAGCATTTT.

The V gene is TRBV6-5, the J gene TRBJ1-2; D gene ambiguous. CDR3 size: 15 residues. Deletions cut 0 bases from V and 8 bases from J, with 16 bases between. The germline gives CDR1 MNHEY, CDR2 SVGAGI. The chain's CDR3 is CASSYSGRVWNGYTF. The DNA for the CDR3 is TGTGCCAGCAGTTACTCGGGAAGGGTCTGGAACGGCTACACCTTC.

This chain connects TRBV6-6 to TRBJ1-5; tentatively, D is TRBD1 (5 bases). The CDR3 covers 15 residues. With 7 bases removed from V and 0 bases from J, the gap between germline ends came to 13 bases. Germline V gene sequence: CDR1 MNHNY, CDR2 SVGAGI (reference sequence). DNA of the CDR3: TGTGCCAGCACCTCAGACAGCTATAGCAATCAGCCCCAGCATTTT. It translates to CASTSDSYSNQPQHF.